The next 9 T cell receptor beta chains were all read from a single sample in a study of blood T cell repertoires in COVID-19. The repertoire was sequenced with immunoSEQ multiplex PCR; TCRdb's copy has only in-frame clones and lacks some. Among approximately 200,000 clones listed, about 86% were seen once. The sequencing input was PBMCs or T cells enriched from blood (not recorded which). Receptor source: a woman in her 30s who had been exposed to COVID-19.

V gene TRBV5-1 combines with J gene TRBJ1-1; no clear D gene. V shed 5 bases and J shed 4 bases, with 9 bases lying between them. The germline V gene has CDR1 SGHRS and CDR2 YFSETQ. The CDR3 is 12 residues long. Here the CDR3 reads CASRREGTEAFF. Here the CDR3 DNA reads TGCGCCAGCAGACGCGAGGGCACTGAAGCTTTCTTT.

J is TRBJ1-4 and V is TRBV5-1; 9 bases line up with TRBD1. J was trimmed by 5 bases and V by 3 bases; bases with no gene match: 8. CDR1 is SGHRS and CDR2 is YFSETQ in the germline V gene. The CDR3 contains 16 residues. The CDR3 sequence is CASSSPPGQGNEKLFF. The CDR3 bases are TGCGCCAGCAGCTCGCCTCCGGGACAGGGAAATGAAAAACTGTTTTTT.

This clone turned up a few times. V is TRBV4-1 and J is TRBJ2-7; maybe TRBD1 (5 bases). Germline CDR1 and CDR2: MGHRA and YSYEKL. The CDR3 totals 17 residues. Trimming took off 0 bases at V and 2 bases at J, with 17 bases between the two ends. The DNA of the CDR3 is TGCGCCAGCAGCCAAGAGGCTTGGGGCGGCCCCCCCTACGAGCAGTACTTC. It translates to CASSQEAWGGPPYEQYF.

The chain joins TRBV5-1 to TRBJ1-1; D may be TRBD1 (6 bases). With 5 bases removed from V and 4 bases from J, the gap between germline ends came to 12 bases. The CDR3 totals 13 residues. Per the germline V gene, CDR1 is SGHRS and CDR2 is YFSETQ. The chain's CDR3 is CASRGASVTEAFF. CDR3 sequence (DNA): TGCGCCAGCAGGGGGGCATCGGTCACTGAAGCTTTCTTT. Full variable domain (outside the CDR3, taken from reference TRBV5-1 and TRBJ1-1): KAGVTQTPRYLIKTRGQQVTLSCSPISGHRSVSWYQQTPGQGLQFLFEYFSETQRNKGNFPGRFSGRQFSNSRSEMNVSTLELGDSALYLCASRGASVTEAFFGQGTRLTVV.

This clone was found once. The chain is built from TRBV7-2 and TRBJ1-3; D call uncertain. V gave up 4 bases and J gave up 0 bases, with 10 bases separating them. The CDR3 covers 15 residues. The germline V gene encodes CDR1 SGHTA and CDR2 FQGNSA. The CDR3 loop reads CASSSRAVSGNTIYF. The CDR3 DNA is TGTGCCAGCAGCTCGAGAGCGGTCTCTGGAAACACCATATATTTT.

This chain joins TRBV7-8 and TRBJ1-5; D gene ambiguous. The length of the CDR3 is 14 residues. The V and J ends lost 0 bases and 7 bases respectively, with 10 bases between them. CDR1 and CDR2 (germline): SGHVS, FQNEAQ. CDR3 DNA sequence: TGTGCCAGCAGCTTAGCGAACGGGAACCAGCCCCAGCATTTT. Protein product: CASSLANGNQPQHF.

The chain links TRBV7-3 to TRBJ2-3; 7 positions match TRBD2. The length of the CDR3 is 15 residues. With V trimmed by 5 bases and J by 2 bases, 7 bases remained unmatched. CDR1 and CDR2 (germline): SGHTA, FQGTGA. CDR3 residues: CASSNSGTNTDTQYF. CDR3 DNA sequence: TGTGCCAGCAGCAATAGTGGGACTAACACAGATACGCAGTATTTT.

This sequence joins TRBV2 and TRBJ1-3, with D uncertain. Deletions cut 7 bases from V and 8 bases from J, with 15 bases between. In germline, CDR1 is SNHLY, CDR2 FYNNEI. The CDR3 has 13 amino acids. In DNA, the CDR3 is TGTGCCAGCACCGAAGACTCTGGTGACACCATATATTTT. The encoded protein is CASTEDSGDTIYF.

The chain joins TRBV2 to TRBJ1-6; D unclear. Germline lookup yields CDR1 SNHLY and CDR2 FYNNEI. V dropped 1 base and J dropped 9 bases, with 4 bases sitting between them. The CDR3 spans 12 residues. Written as DNA, the CDR3 is TGTGCCAGCAGTGAAGGAGGTTCACCCCTCCACTTT. Protein product: CASSEGGSPLHF.